This entry is about one T cell receptor (beta chain). V was clipped by 3 bases and J by 1 base; unmatched bases: 12. This CDR3 spans 18 amino acids. Germline CDR1 is MDHEN and CDR2 is SYDVKM. This specimen belongs to a study of shared T cell receptors in the human thymus. The assay was immunoSEQ multiplex PCR, and TCRdb's table has in-frame clones only and misses some. The repertoire has under 450,000 clones, 85% to 95% of them found once; the top ten carry around 0.018%. The genes are TRBV28 and TRBJ2-1, with 7 bases that match TRBD1. This clonotype originated in a human donor. The sequenced sample was thymocytes. The CDR3 reads CASSLTRGPPGSYNEQFF. DNA of the CDR3: TGTGCCAGCAGTTTGACAAGGGGGCCACCCGGATCCTACAATGAGCAGTTCTTC.